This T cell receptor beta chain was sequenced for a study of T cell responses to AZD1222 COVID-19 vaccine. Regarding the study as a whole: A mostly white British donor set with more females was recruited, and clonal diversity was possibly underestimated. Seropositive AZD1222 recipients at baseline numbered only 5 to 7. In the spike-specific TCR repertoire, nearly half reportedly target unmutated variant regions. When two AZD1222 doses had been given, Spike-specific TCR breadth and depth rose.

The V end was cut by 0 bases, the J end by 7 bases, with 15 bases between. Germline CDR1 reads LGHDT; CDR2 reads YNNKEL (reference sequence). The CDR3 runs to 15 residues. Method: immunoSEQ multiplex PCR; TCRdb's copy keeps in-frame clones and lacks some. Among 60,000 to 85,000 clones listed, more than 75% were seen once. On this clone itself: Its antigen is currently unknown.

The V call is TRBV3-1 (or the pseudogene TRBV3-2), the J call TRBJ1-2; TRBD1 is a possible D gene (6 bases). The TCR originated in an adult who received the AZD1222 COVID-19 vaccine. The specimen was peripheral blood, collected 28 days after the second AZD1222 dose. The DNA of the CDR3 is TGTGCCAGCAGCCAAGACATACAGGGTCTCGGTGGCTACACCTTC. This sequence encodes CASSQDIQGLGGYTF.